This record looks at one T cell receptor (beta chain) sequence and its context. The source of the sample is a study of memory CD4+ T cells and cytomegalovirus serostatus. Single viable CD3+CD4+CD8-CD45RO+ cells were sorted as the memory CD4+ T cells. TCRdb keeps only in-frame clones here, not all; method: immunoSEQ multiplex PCR. The sample shows about 61,000 clones, 82% of them seen only once. V was pared by 3 bases and J by 1 base, with 9 bases between. The CDR3 spans 14 residues. The germline V gene encodes CDR1 LNHDA and CDR2 SQIVND (reference sequence). The chain has TRBV19 and TRBJ1-2, with D hard to call. Source material: memory CD4+ T cells from blood. The clonotype comes from an adult in good health and CMV-seronegative. CDR3 DNA: TGTGCCAGTAGTATCTCTAGCGGTAACTATGGCTACACCTTC. This translates into CASSISSGNYGYTF. Variable domain in full (rest from reference TRBV19 and TRBJ1-2): DGGITQSPKYLFRKEGQNVTLSCEQNLNHDAMYWYRQDPGQGLRLIYYSQIVNDFQKGDIAEGYSVSREKKESFPLTVTSAQKNPTAFYLCASSISSGNYGYTFGSGTRLTVV.